Listed below are T cell receptor beta chains from one sample, sequenced in a study of OX40 agonist ivuxolimab in advanced cancers. Method: immunoSEQ multiplex PCR; TCRdb's copy keeps in-frame clones and lacks some. The table includes roughly 20,000 clones, 79% detected once. Sequencing was performed on CD4+ or CD8+ T cells sorted from blood, taken in a trial of the OX40 agonist ivuxolimab. Every receptor here comes from an adult with an advanced solid tumor such as melanoma, head and neck, liver or kidney cancer. Both conserved end residues are part of each CDR3. The D gene is left open where the match is weak. Clone size is shown for a subset of rows, as once, few, many or a class of expanded clone.

v_gene: TRBV5-1; j_gene: TRBJ2-7; d_gene: NA; abundance: NA; CDR3aa: CASSFTTNYEQYF; CDR3nt: TGCGCCAGCAGCTTTACCACAAACTACGAGCAGTACTTC
v_gene: TRBV6-6; j_gene: TRBJ1-1; d_gene: NA; abundance: NA; CDR3aa: CASSYEVNTEAFF; CDR3nt: TGTGCCAGCAGTTACGAGGTGAACACTGAAGCTTTCTTT
v_gene: TRBV11-2; j_gene: TRBJ2-2; d_gene: TRBD2; abundance: NA; CDR3aa: CASSLDPGGRVGELFF; CDR3nt: TGTGCCAGCAGCTTAGATCCGGGAGGACGGGTCGGGGAGCTGTTTTTT
v_gene: TRBV7-6; j_gene: TRBJ2-3; d_gene: NA; abundance: NA; CDR3aa: CASSLAGWTDTQYF; CDR3nt: TGTGCCAGCAGCCTAGCAGGGTGGACAGATACGCAGTATTTT
v_gene: TRBV19; j_gene: TRBJ1-1; d_gene: NA; abundance: once; CDR3aa: CASSIGRGTEAFF; CDR3nt: TGTGCCAGTAGTATAGGTCGGGGGACTGAAGCTTTCTTT
v_gene: TRBV27; j_gene: TRBJ2-3; d_gene: NA; abundance: NA; CDR3aa: CASSFSPGTDTQYF; CDR3nt: TGTGCCAGCAGTTTTTCTCCTGGCACAGATACGCAGTATTTT
v_gene: TRBV15; j_gene: TRBJ2-3; d_gene: NA; abundance: NA; CDR3aa: CATTPLEGSTDTQYF; CDR3nt: TGTGCCACCACCCCCTTAGAGGGGAGCACAGATACGCAGTATTTT
v_gene: TRBV7-9; j_gene: TRBJ1-2; d_gene: NA; abundance: NA; CDR3aa: CASSFGDPDNYGYTF; CDR3nt: TGTGCCAGCAGCTTTGGGGATCCGGATAACTATGGCTACACCTTC
v_gene: TRBV19; j_gene: TRBJ1-5; d_gene: NA; abundance: NA; CDR3aa: CASSIDQVNQPQHF; CDR3nt: TGTGCCAGTAGTATAGACCAAGTCAATCAGCCCCAGCATTTT
v_gene: TRBV28; j_gene: TRBJ1-5; d_gene: NA; abundance: NA; CDR3aa: CASSPPKVGNQPQHF; CDR3nt: TGTGCCAGCAGTCCCCCGAAAGTCGGCAATCAGCCCCAGCATTTT
v_gene: TRBV27; j_gene: TRBJ1-2; d_gene: NA; abundance: once; CDR3aa: CASSSWQVNYGYTF; CDR3nt: TGTGCCAGCAGTTCGTGGCAGGTTAACTATGGCTACACCTTC
v_gene: TRBV6-5; j_gene: TRBJ2-5; d_gene: NA; abundance: once; CDR3aa: CASTSQETQYF; CDR3nt: TGTGCCAGCACCTCTCAAGAGACCCAGTACTTC
v_gene: TRBV5-1; j_gene: TRBJ2-1; d_gene: NA; abundance: NA; CDR3aa: CASSFRSGWNEQFF; CDR3nt: TGCGCCAGCAGCTTTCGGTCCGGCTGGAATGAGCAGTTCTTC
v_gene: TRBV4-1; j_gene: TRBJ2-3; d_gene: NA; abundance: few; CDR3aa: CASSQEGQYTDTQYF; CDR3nt: TGCGCCAGCAGCCAAGAAGGACAGTACACAGATACGCAGTATTTT
v_gene: TRBV9; j_gene: TRBJ2-3; d_gene: TRBD1; abundance: NA; CDR3aa: CASSGGLIQGAIDTQYF; CDR3nt: TGTGCCAGCAGCGGCGGATTAATTCAGGGGGCGATAGATACGCAGTATTTT
v_gene: TRBV6-1; j_gene: TRBJ1-4; d_gene: NA; abundance: NA; CDR3aa: CASSDWGALGEKLFF; CDR3nt: TGTGCCAGCAGTGATTGGGGGGCCCTAGGAGAAAAACTGTTTTTT
v_gene: TRBV6-6; j_gene: TRBJ2-5; d_gene: TRBD2; abundance: NA; CDR3aa: CATEPGRGETQYF; CDR3nt: TGTGCCACCGAACCGGGGAGGGGAGAGACCCAGTACTTC
v_gene: TRBV27; j_gene: TRBJ2-5; d_gene: NA; abundance: NA; CDR3aa: CASSSSGKTQYF; CDR3nt: TGTGCCAGCAGTTCATCCGGGAAGACCCAGTACTTC
v_gene: TRBV7-8; j_gene: TRBJ2-1; d_gene: NA; abundance: NA; CDR3aa: CASSTNEQFF; CDR3nt: TGTGCCAGCAGCACCAATGAGCAGTTCTTC
v_gene: TRBV19; j_gene: TRBJ2-5; d_gene: NA; abundance: NA; CDR3aa: CASSEAAYLRETQYF; CDR3nt: TGTGCCAGTAGTGAGGCAGCCTACTTGAGGGAGACCCAGTACTTC
v_gene: TRBV7-8; j_gene: TRBJ2-1; d_gene: TRBD1; abundance: NA; CDR3aa: CASSSGTGVGRGYNEQFF; CDR3nt: TGTGCCAGCAGCTCGGGGACAGGTGTGGGCCGAGGCTACAATGAGCAGTTCTTC
v_gene: TRBV5-6; j_gene: TRBJ1-1; d_gene: TRBD1; abundance: once; CDR3aa: CASSLDTGVRTEAFF; CDR3nt: TGTGCCAGCAGCTTGGATACAGGGGTTCGGACTGAAGCTTTCTTT
v_gene: TRBV27; j_gene: TRBJ1-2; d_gene: NA; abundance: NA; CDR3aa: CASCTGGSIGGYTF; CDR3nt: TGTGCCAGCTGTACCGGGGGCTCCATCGGTGGCTACACCTTC
v_gene: TRBV2; j_gene: TRBJ1-1; d_gene: TRBD1; abundance: NA; CDR3aa: CASSVVLGQGTNTEAFF; CDR3nt: TGTGCCAGCAGTGTAGTTTTGGGACAGGGGACGAACACTGAAGCTTTCTTT
v_gene: TRBV30; j_gene: TRBJ1-1; d_gene: NA; abundance: few; CDR3aa: CAWTGAGYEYWYTEAFF; CDR3nt: TGTGCCTGGACGGGGGCGGGGTATGAATATTGGTACACTGAAGCTTTCTTT
v_gene: TRBV19; j_gene: TRBJ1-1; d_gene: NA; abundance: NA; CDR3aa: CASSPISGTEAFF; CDR3nt: TGTGCCAGTAGTCCCATCTCTGGCACTGAAGCTTTCTTT
v_gene: TRBV2; j_gene: TRBJ2-2; d_gene: TRBD1; abundance: few; CDR3aa: CASSGFGDRVSTGELFF; CDR3nt: TGTGCCAGCAGTGGGTTCGGGGACAGGGTATCCACCGGGGAGCTGTTTTTT